This TCR beta chain was captured by sequencing in a study of blood T cell repertoires in COVID-19. Study overall: PBMCs, B-cell-depleted T cells, or T cells provided the cDNA or gDNA that made up the material.

Assay used: immunoSEQ multiplex PCR; TCRdb lists only in-frame clones, some missing. The sample includes some 120,000 clones, 70% to 75% of them seen just once. This clone turned up a few times. The germline V gene encodes CDR1 MNHEY and CDR2 SVGAGI. V was pared by 4 bases and J by 5 bases, with 14 bases between. This CDR3 is built from 15 residues. The specimen was peripheral blood. V usage is TRBV6-5 and J usage is TRBJ2-2; TRBD2 might be the D (5 bases). The TCR comes from a man aged 60 to 69 with acute or convalescent COVID-19. The CDR3 protein is CASSSGITSTGELFF. In DNA, the CDR3 is TGTGCCAGCAGTTCCGGGATCACTAGTACCGGGGAGCTGTTTTTT.